The sequence of this TCR beta chain was determined in a study of cytomegalovirus exposure and HLA in healthy donors (dated by TCRdb to about 2017). About the study as a whole: According to a later analysis, one platform produced both the approximately 110 validation repertoires and the approximately 660 repertoires of the first cohort. To predict cytomegalovirus infection status, the study brought together high-throughput TCR immunosequencing, statistical association of individual TCRs with disease status, and machine learning. The study aimed to test whether signatures of past pathogen exposure could be identified by cataloging public T cell receptors. Along with the approximately 700-subject first cohort, a separate validation cohort of approximately 110 different subjects was used. Study-level results and caveats: The classifier was reported to diagnose cytomegalovirus status with high specificity and sensitivity in both the original and validation cohorts. It was suggested by the authors that the approach could potentially be generalized to other disease states and immunological phenotypes. Three of the identified cytomegalovirus-associated TCR beta chains were confirmed in vitro to be specific for cytomegalovirus antigens. A total of 164 TCR beta chains were listed by the study as associated with cytomegalovirus. Subsequent analysis determined that TCRs grouped into clusters in the first cohort also showed a tendency toward co-occurrence across the 130 or so validation repertoires, and 94% of cluster scores exceeded 0. All 120 or so repertoires were used to score co-occurrence in the validation cohort in a later analysis, because that analysis had no HLA typing for the cohort. While some public TCRs were present in many individuals, most TCR sequences turned up only very rarely across donors.

In the case of this clone: Its recognized antigen is unknown. No much larger clone is present one base from it, and per-base qualities are unavailable.

The library was prepared using the immunoSEQ multiplex PCR assay. The original methods were these. To diagnose cytomegalovirus status from the catalog of TCR beta chain sequences, a statistical classification framework was built. Drawn from immuneACCESS, this table holds only the in-frame rearrangements with V and J called that TCRdb kept. Clones are partly lost; checked studies trace under half to an unresolved V gene and leave the rest unexplained. That table is the source of V, J and clone size, and D and trimming were worked out from the DNA. For this sample there are 250,000 to 400,000 clones; roughly 87% appear just once. Clones ranked in the top ten supply around 0.88% of the sample. The donors were included in the validation cohort of over a hundred subjects, a group kept apart from the roughly 700-subject first cohort. The germline V gene specifies SGHRS as CDR1 and YFSETQ as CDR2. There are 13 amino acids in the CDR3, from cysteine to phenylalanine inclusive. Just CDR3 DNA is preserved here, 39 bases in frame from base 1. Trimming takes 4 bases from V and 4 bases from J, and the germline ends sit 11 bases apart.

The sequence is built from TRBV5-1 and TRBJ2-5; TRBD1 is a possible D gene, resting on 5 matching bases. Input material: PBMCs. The clonotype comes from a man aged 30-40 years in good health and CMV-seronegative. The DNA reads TGCGCCAGCAGCCCCAATAGGGGAGAGACCCAGTACTTC. It codes for CASSPNRGETQYF.